This TCR beta chain was recovered during a study of identical twins. Notes on the study in general: The study found excess low generation probability among twin-shared out-of-frame alpha sequences. A partial confounding effect on zero-insertion analyses could come from invariant MAIT and iNKT cells. Models underestimated how often monozygotic twins shared out-of-frame TCR alpha.

This clonotype turned up a few times. What it binds is unknown. The cDNA had a unique molecular identifier and a template-switch universal primer site. TCRdb used MiXCR to reprocess the 5' RACE reads, holding one entry per CDR3 protein. In the table there are about 460,000 distinct CDR3 sequences, 14% of which are singletons. From germline, CDR1 is SGHRS and CDR2 YFSETQ. The CDR3 has 13 residues. Trimming took off 3 bases at V and 6 bases at J, with 13 bases between the two ends. The same sample was also used in a study of yellow fever vaccine responses in identical twins.

The chain carries TRBV5-1 and TRBJ2-7; D possibly corresponds to TRBD2 (5 bases). What was sequenced was CD4+ T cells sorted from blood. The TCR comes from a woman aged 18-29 years in good health. CDR3 in amino acids: CASSSQTRGEQYF. The CDR3 DNA reads TGCGCCAGCAGCTCCCAGACTCGGGGCGAGCAGTACTTC.